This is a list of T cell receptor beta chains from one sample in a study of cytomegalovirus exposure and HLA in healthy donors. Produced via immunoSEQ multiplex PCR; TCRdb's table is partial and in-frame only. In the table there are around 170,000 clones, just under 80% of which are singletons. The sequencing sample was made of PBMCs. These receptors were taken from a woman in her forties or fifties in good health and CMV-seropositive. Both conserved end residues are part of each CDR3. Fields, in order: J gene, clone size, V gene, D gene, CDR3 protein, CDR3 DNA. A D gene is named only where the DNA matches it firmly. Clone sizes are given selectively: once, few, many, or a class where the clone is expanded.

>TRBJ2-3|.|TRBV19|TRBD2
CASSILAGVGTDTQYF
TGTGCCAGTAGTATACTAGCGGGAGTGGGCACAGATACGCAGTATTTT
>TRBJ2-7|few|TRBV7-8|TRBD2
CASSPEAGAGEDEQYF
TGTGCCAGCAGCCCAGAAGCGGGAGCAGGTGAGGACGAGCAGTACTTC
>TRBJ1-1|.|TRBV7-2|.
CASSLADSNTEAFF
TGTGCCAGCAGCTTAGCGGACAGTAACACTGAAGCTTTCTTT
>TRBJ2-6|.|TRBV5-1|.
CASSLEGHSGANVLTF
TGCGCCAGCAGCTTGGAGGGACACTCTGGGGCCAACGTCCTGACTTTC
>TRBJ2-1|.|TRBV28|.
CASSSPHPGTANEQFF
TGTGCCAGCAGTTCACCACACCCTGGGACTGCAAATGAGCAGTTCTTC
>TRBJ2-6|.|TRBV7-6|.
CASSYVGANGLTF
TGTGCCAGCAGCTACGTGGGGGCCAACGGCCTGACTTTC
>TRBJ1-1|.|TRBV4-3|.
CASSRLGGDTEAFF
TGCGCCAGCAGCCGCCTCGGGGGGGACACTGAAGCCTTCTTT
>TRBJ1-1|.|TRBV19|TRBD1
CASRSDRGFVMNTEAFF
TGTGCCAGTAGGTCGGACAGGGGGTTCGTAATGAACACTGAAGCTTTCTTT
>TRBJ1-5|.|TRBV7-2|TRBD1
CASSLKAGGYGNQPQHF
TGTGCCAGCAGCTTAAAGGCAGGGGGATACGGCAATCAGCCCCAGCATTTT
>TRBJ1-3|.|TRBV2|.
CASRGPGNTIYF
TGTGCCAGCAGGGGGCCCGGAAACACCATATATTTT
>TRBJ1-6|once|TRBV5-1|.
CASSLRGSYNSPLHF
TGCGCCAGCAGCTTGCGGGGGTCCTATAATTCACCCCTCCACTTT
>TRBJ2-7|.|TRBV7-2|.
CASTPARQGRGEQYF
TGTGCCAGCACACCGGCGCGGCAGGGAAGAGGCGAGCAGTACTTC
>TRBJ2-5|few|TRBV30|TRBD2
CAWVTTGLAGVGDQYF
TGTGCCTGGGTTACCACGGGACTAGCGGGAGTTGGTGACCAGTACTTC
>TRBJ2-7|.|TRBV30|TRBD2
CAWRRSGGGLREQYF
TGTGCCTGGAGAAGGTCGGGTGGGGGACTACGCGAGCAGTACTTC
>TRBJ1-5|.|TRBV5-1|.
CASSLEGGNQPQHF
TGCGCCAGCAGCTTGGAGGGAGGCAATCAGCCCCAGCATTTT
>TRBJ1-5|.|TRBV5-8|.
CASSLWQGGGGNQPQHF
TGTGCCAGCAGCTTGTGGCAAGGGGGGGGTGGCAATCAGCCCCAGCATTTT
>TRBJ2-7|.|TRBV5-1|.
CASSLEQGAYEQYF
TGCGCCAGCAGCTTGGAACAGGGTGCCTACGAGCAGTACTTC
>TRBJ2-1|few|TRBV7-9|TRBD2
CASSRGLAGYNEQFF
TGTGCCAGCAGCCGGGGACTAGCGGGATACAATGAGCAGTTCTTC
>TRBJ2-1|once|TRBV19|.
CASSPSTIDEQFF
TGTGCCAGTAGTCCTTCGACTATAGATGAGCAGTTCTTC
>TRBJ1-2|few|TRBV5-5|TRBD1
CASSALTGGYDGYTF
TGTGCCAGCAGCGCCTTAACAGGGGGCTATGATGGCTACACCTTC
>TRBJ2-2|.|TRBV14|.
CASSLDWGYTGELFF
TGTGCCAGCAGCTTGGACTGGGGATACACCGGGGAGCTGTTTTTT
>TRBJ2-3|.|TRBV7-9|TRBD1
CASSPLQGPSTDTQYF
TGTGCCAGCAGCCCCCTACAGGGGCCTAGCACAGATACGCAGTATTTT
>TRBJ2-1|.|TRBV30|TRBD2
CAWSSTGTSGSSYNGQFF
TGTGCCTGGAGTTCAACCGGGACTAGCGGGAGCTCCTACAATGGGCAGTTCTTC
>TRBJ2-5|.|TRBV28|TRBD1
CASSPGTVQETQYF
TGTGCCAGCAGTCCGGGGACAGTACAAGAGACCCAGTACTTC
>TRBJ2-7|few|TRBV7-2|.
CASTLPGGEQYF
TGTGCCAGCACTCTGCCCGGAGGCGAGCAGTACTTC
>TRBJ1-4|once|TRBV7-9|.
CASTSGGPSEKLFF
TGTGCCAGCACCTCGGGGGGGCCAAGTGAAAAACTGTTTTTT
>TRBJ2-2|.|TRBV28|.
CASSLFGSPNTGELFF
TGTGCCAGCAGTTTATTTGGCTCCCCGAACACCGGGGAGCTGTTTTTT
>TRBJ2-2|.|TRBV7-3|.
CASSLNKQTGELFF
TGTGCCAGCAGCCTAAATAAACAAACCGGGGAGCTGTTTTTT
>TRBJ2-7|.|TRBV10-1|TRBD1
CASSETGQLYEQYF
TGCGCCAGCAGTGAAACGGGACAGCTATACGAGCAGTACTTC
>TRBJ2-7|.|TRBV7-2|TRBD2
CASANSGSREQYF
TGTGCCAGCGCGAATAGCGGGAGTCGTGAGCAGTACTTC
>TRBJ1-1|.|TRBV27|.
CASSLLGRRDTEAFF
TGTGCCAGCAGTTTATTGGGCAGGCGGGACACTGAAGCTTTCTTT
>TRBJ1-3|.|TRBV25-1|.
CASTKGVGRNTIYF
TGTGCCAGCACCAAGGGGGTGGGTCGAAACACCATATATTTT
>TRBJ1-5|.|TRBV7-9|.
CASSWGGELQHF
TGTGCCAGCAGTTGGGGGGGTGAGCTCCAGCATTTT
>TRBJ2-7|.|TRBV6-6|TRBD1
CASSLGQNYEQYF
TGTGCCAGCAGCCTGGGACAGAACTACGAGCAGTACTTC
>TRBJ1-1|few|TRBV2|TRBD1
CASSVQGLGEAFF
TGTGCCAGCAGTGTACAGGGGCTCGGGGAAGCTTTCTTT
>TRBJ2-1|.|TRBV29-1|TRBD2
CSELSGESYNEQFF
TGCAGCGAGCTAAGCGGGGAATCCTACAATGAGCAGTTCTTC
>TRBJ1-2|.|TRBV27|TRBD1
CASSLSIGQVYGYTF
TGTGCCAGCAGTTTATCGATTGGACAGGTTTATGGCTACACCTTC
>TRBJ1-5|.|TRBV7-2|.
CASSLEDGRSQPQHF
TGTGCCAGCAGCTTAGAAGATGGCAGAAGTCAGCCCCAGCATTTT
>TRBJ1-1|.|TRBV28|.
CASSPGGAVGEAFF
TGTGCCAGCAGTCCCGGGGGGGCGGTGGGTGAAGCTTTCTTT
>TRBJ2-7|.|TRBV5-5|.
CASSSRGSYEQYF
TGTGCCAGCTCGTCAAGGGGTTCCTACGAGCAGTACTTC
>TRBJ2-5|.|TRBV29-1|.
CSVGGLSQETQYF
TGCAGCGTTGGGGGACTGTCGCAAGAGACCCAGTACTTC
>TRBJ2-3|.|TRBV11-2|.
CASSLGSARPDTQYF
TGTGCCAGCAGCTTAGGCAGCGCCCGGCCAGATACGCAGTATTTT
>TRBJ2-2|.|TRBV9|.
CASSVRGTAVTGELFF
TGTGCCAGCAGCGTAAGGGGGACCGCGGTCACCGGGGAGCTGTTTTTT